Each of the 5 T cell receptor beta chains below was sequenced from the same sample in a study of siplizumab effects on memory and regulatory T cells. Repertoires were generated with immunoSEQ multiplex PCR, while TCRdb's copy carries only in-frame clones and drops some. This table has 80,000 to 130,000 clones, roughly nine tenths appearing once. Sequencing was performed on Tregs sorted from blood. The receptor source for this set is a human donor in good health.

The J gene is TRBJ1-4, the V gene TRBV5-4; D remains unclear. The CDR3 has 15 amino acids. Germline values: CDR1 SGHNT, CDR2 YYREEE (reference sequence). Trimming cost V 0 bases and J 6 bases, with 12 bases left between them. The CDR3 spells CASSLGARVDEKLFF. The CDR3 DNA is TGTGCCAGCAGCTTGGGGGCTAGGGTGGATGAAAAACTGTTTTTT.

On this clone: The junction and the germline gene differ at one end; a read error may be behind it. V and J are TRBV12-5 and TRBJ1-1; 8 bases align to TRBD1. The germline V gene has CDR1 LGHNT and CDR2 FRNRAP. This CDR3 has 14 amino acids. The CDR3 loop is CASGLGQANTEAFF. DNA of the CDR3: TGTGCTAGTGGGTTGGGACAGGCGAACACTGAAGCTTTCTTT.

The chain employs TRBV19 and TRBJ1-5; D is ambiguous. Germline loops: CDR1 LNHDA, CDR2 SQIVND (reference sequence). V was shortened by 6 bases and J by 1 base, with 10 bases between the two germline ends. The CDR3 runs to 14 residues. CDR3 in amino acids: CASRGAVSNQPQHF. In DNA, the CDR3 is TGTGCCAGTAGGGGCGCAGTGAGCAATCAGCCCCAGCATTTT.

CDR3: CASSQDRRAAKNIQYF. Written as DNA, the CDR3 is TGTGCCAGCAGCCAAGACCGACGGGCCGCCAAAAACATTCAGTACTTC. The chain carries TRBV4-2 and TRBJ2-4; D is unclear. Between the trimmed V and J ends, which lost 0 bases and 1 base, there was a span of 10 bases. In germline, CDR1 is LGHNA, CDR2 YNFKEQ. The CDR3 length is 16 residues.

The J gene is TRBJ1-4, the V gene TRBV10-3, with D unresolved. CDR3 size: 16 residues. V lost 3 bases and J lost 1, with 12 bases in between. Germline-derived CDR1 and CDR2 are ENHRY and SYGVKD. The CDR3 DNA follows: TGTGCCATCAGTGACTATTCTGGCGTAACTAATGAAAAACTGTTTTTT. It specifies CAISDYSGVTNEKLFF.